The entry below gives a single T cell receptor beta chain sequence along with its context. The data derive from a study of blood T cell repertoires in COVID-19. Study-wide background: The origin of the acute and convalescent COVID-19 samples was the United States, Italy and Spain. The cDNA or gDNA used as material had been derived from T cells, B-cell-depleted T cells, or PBMCs.

V dropped 3 bases and J dropped 3; count of bases not matched to a gene: 0. This CDR3 comprises 14 residues. Germline V CDR1 and CDR2: SGHRS, YFSETQ. In the authors' workflow: Amplification from reference gene primers served as the basis for estimated nucleated cell counts. Using immunoSEQ multiplex PCR, the repertoire was profiled, and TCRdb retains in-frame clones only, with some absent. The DNA was the basis for D and trimming; V, J and clone size are from that table. The sample shows 42,000 or so clones, more than 75% of them seen only once. The sequenced sample consisted of peripheral blood. The rearrangement joins TRBV5-1 to TRBJ2-3, with 11 bases aligning to TRBD2. This sequence was found in a man older than 75 with acute or convalescent COVID-19. DNA of the CDR3: TGCGCCAGCAGCTGGACTAGCGGGACAGATACGCAGTATTTT. Translation gives CASSWTSGTDTQYF.